One and the same sample provided the 2 T cell receptor beta chains below, sequenced in a study of blood T cell repertoires in COVID-19. Sequencing was performed with immunoSEQ multiplex PCR; in TCRdb, only in-frame clones are kept and a portion is missing. The table lists about 120,000 clones, around 89% of them singletons. Source material: peripheral blood. The receptors were sampled from a human donor with acute or convalescent COVID-19. The donor label of this sample is uncertain.

This clone was counted once. V is TRBV3-1 (or the pseudogene TRBV3-2) and J is TRBJ1-1; D unclear. Per germline, CDR1 LGHDT and CDR2 YNNKEL (reference sequence). Trimming pared 5 bases from V and 5 bases from J, leaving 15 bases between. The CDR3 runs to 14 residues. This CDR3 reads CASSMSGLMTEAFF. The CDR3 coding sequence is TGTGCCAGCAGCATGAGTGGGCTTATGACTGAAGCTTTCTTT.

This chain links TRBV2 with TRBJ2-1, with D unresolved. Trimming left V 10 bases short and J 0 bases short, with 22 bases between. Germline lookup yields CDR1 SNHLY and CDR2 FYNNEI. CDR3 length: 17 residues. The CDR3 sequence: CAKTHASSTSSYNEQFF. Here the CDR3 DNA reads TGTGCCAAAACACACGCCTCTTCCACCAGCTCCTACAATGAGCAGTTCTTC.